This T cell receptor beta chain stems from a study of CD8 T cells in Susac syndrome. Findings and caveats of the study: It was acknowledged by the study that relatively few individuals were included in its TCR sequencing and HLA analysis.

CD8+ and CD4+ T cells from blood underwent TCR beta sequencing, which was carried out in a high-throughput format. It was treatment-naive patients with stable or active relapsing-remitting disease who made up the multiple sclerosis controls. RNA amounts of about 0.5 to 1 ug underwent reverse transcription with random hexamers. TCRdb re-derived calls from the immunoSEQ multiplex PCR reads in MiXCR, one entry per CDR3 protein. The sample consists of under 150,000 distinct CDR3 sequences, around 94% of them appearing once. As for this clonotype: The target antigen is unknown.

Germline CDR1 reads SQVTM; CDR2 reads ANQGSEA. V lost 4 bases, J lost 2 bases, and 7 bases stayed unmatched. The CDR3 has 15 amino acids. The chain is built from TRBV29-1 and TRBJ2-7, with 11 bases fitting TRBD2. The sequenced sample consisted of CD4+ T cells from PBMCs. This sequence originates from a human donor with multiple sclerosis. The CDR3 protein is CSVGQLAGAAYEQYF. CDR3 nucleotide sequence: TGCAGCGTTGGCCAACTAGCGGGAGCTGCCTACGAGCAGTACTTC.